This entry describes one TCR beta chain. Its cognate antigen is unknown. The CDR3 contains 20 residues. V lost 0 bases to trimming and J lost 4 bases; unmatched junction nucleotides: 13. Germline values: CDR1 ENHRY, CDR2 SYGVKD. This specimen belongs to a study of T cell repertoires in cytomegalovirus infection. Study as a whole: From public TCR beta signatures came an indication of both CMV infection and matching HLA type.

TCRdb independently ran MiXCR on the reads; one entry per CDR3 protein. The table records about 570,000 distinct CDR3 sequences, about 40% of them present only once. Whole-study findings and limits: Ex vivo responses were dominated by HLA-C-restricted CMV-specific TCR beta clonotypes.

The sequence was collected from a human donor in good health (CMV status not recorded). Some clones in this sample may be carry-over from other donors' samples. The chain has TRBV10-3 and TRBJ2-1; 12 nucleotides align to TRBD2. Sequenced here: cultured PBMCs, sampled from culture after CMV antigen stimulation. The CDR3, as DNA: TGTGCCATCAGTGAGTCGAGACGCCCTAGCGGGGGGGCCGGGTACAATGAGCAGTTCTTC. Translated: CAISESRRPSGGAGYNEQFF.